This note documents a single T cell receptor (beta chain) sequence. What antigen it recognizes has not been identified. Base quality data are lacking; no much larger clone is found one base away. The data stem from a study of long-term antiretroviral therapy in people with HIV (dated 2022 in TCRdb). Regarding the study in general: The earliest samples were collected approximately a decade before the 2015 WHO recommendation for immediate ART, a period when ART was typically delayed until CD4 counts fell. Whether ART initiation and durable HIV suppression were associated with changes in peripheral blood TRB repertoire composition and diversity was tested in a retrospective serial study. A total of around 200 cryopreserved PBMC samples were contributed to the cohort by 30 adults with confirmed HIV infection, with samples collected serially over a mean of around 6 years (range 1-12). Of the roughly 30 participants with HIV, approximately twelve were female. No cross-contamination during QIAcube processing was seen in test extractions of a monoclonal T-cell line run alongside roughly 30 polyclonal samples.

Ends trimmed: V by 0 bases, J by 9 bases; bases unmatched to a gene: 3. Per the germline V gene, SGHDN is the CDR1 and FVKESK is the CDR2. The CDR3 runs 14 residues from the cysteine to the phenylalanine. CDR3 DNA is the only sequence kept; it has 42 bases, read in frame from the first base. Overall study outcomes, separate from this receptor: No data were available on ART adherence, viral resistance or therapy changes, limiting inferences about post-ART repertoire changes. Unsorted PBMC were profiled instead of sorted CD4+ and CD8+ T cells because pre-ART samples had limited cell numbers. A significant increase in TRB diversity was found to be associated with ART initiation, although TRB diversity was observed to remain significantly below that of transplant donor controls even after long-term ART. At every time point, the repertoire was dominated by expanded TRB clones first identified before ART initiation, although this dominance fluctuated and, in many PLHIV, declined after ART. HIV repertoires had narrower CDR3 length ranges than controls, and the network structure suggested an antigen-experienced repertoire that shifted only slightly toward naive after ART. Since PBMC availability was limited, sequencing covered only the TCR beta chain, with no alpha chain pairing. The samples span the years 2004 to 2017, and the ART regimens used may be less effective than current regimens.

Sequencing of the TRB variable region was done with the immunoSEQ hsTCRB v3.0 assay at survey level resolution. The targeted TRB sequencing depth was roughly 40,000-50,000 T-cell genomes per sample. An Illumina MiSeq with a v3 150-cycle kit was used to sequence the pooled TRB libraries. The published analysis was carried out like this. Repertoire analysis ran in R within a reproducible Nextflow workflow covering QC, data transformation and analysis. LymphoSeq2, an R package for AIRR-Seq data exploration, was used to implement custom analyses. A few samples yielding fewer than 5000 total TRB sequences were excluded, leaving around 190 analyzed HIV repertoires. Among the 180 to 200 HIV repertoires that were kept, around 60 were collected before ART initiation and over 120 were collected after ART initiation. Each repertoire was downsampled to 5000 TRB nucleotide sequences, and summary statistics were averaged across 100 downsampling iterations. Only TRB sequences with CDR3 regions of at least seven amino acids were retained for analysis. Two measures captured diversity: a Shannon entropy-derived clonality score and the Gini coefficient. In repertoire networks, the top 5000 CDR3 amino acid sequences were linked whenever an edit distance of one separated two sequences. For TRB CDR3 amino acid sequences, GLIPH2 was used to predict antigen specificity groups and MHC restriction. To flag known CMV, EBV, HIV or tissue antigen associations, CDR3 amino acid sequences were matched against VDJdb and McPAS-TCR. Pre-ART, post-ART and control groups were compared with Wilcoxon signed-rank tests and Holm-Bonferroni correction. Entries here come from immuneACCESS through TCRdb and include only in-frame sequences with V and J called. Some clones fail to appear in such tables; in the studies checked, an unresolved V gene covers under half of the shortfall, and the cause of the remainder is unknown. V and J calls plus clone size are reproduced from that table; the DNA served to infer D and trimming. The sample table holds tens of thousands of clones, of which 80% to 95% were seen once. The ten largest clonotypes hold more than 4% of the sample.

To be included, a participant needed at least one PBMC sample from before ART initiation plus at least two post-ART samples. All participants with HIV were treated in the United States of America. Before DNA extraction, cryopreserved samples of about 0.9-10 million PBMC were thawed and then washed. At the time of the earliest PBMC sample for each participant with HIV, ages ranged from about 23 to 60 years. PBMC samples from each participant spanned 1-4 timepoints before ART initiation and 2-8 timepoints after ART initiation, with a median of 7 samples. Serial HIV viral load, CD4+ T-cell count, ART history and demographic data were obtained for every participant. A Qiagen kit on a QIAcube was used to extract genomic DNA from unsorted PBMC, with samples processed in batches of 12.

The receptor's source is a middle-aged woman with HIV. The chain is made from TRBV14 and TRBJ1-4, with 8 bases in between that match TRBD1. Sequencing used unsorted PBMCs, obtained 5.2 years after starting antiretroviral therapy. The CDR3 region reads CASSQEQGGQKLFF. The DNA sequence is TGTGCCAGCAGCCAAGAACAGGGGGGGCAAAAACTGTTTTTT.